Below are 15 T cell receptor beta chains sequenced from a single sample in a study of radiotherapy plus CTLA-4 blockade in lung cancer. Repertoires were generated with immunoSEQ multiplex PCR, while TCRdb's copy carries only in-frame clones and drops some. The sample records 24,000 or so clones, 71% being singletons. Source: peripheral blood, taken from a patient treated with radiotherapy plus ipilimumab. The receptors originated from a human donor with non-small cell lung cancer whose response to radiotherapy plus ipilimumab could not be evaluated.

CDR3 amino acids: CASSQDYGTSFSEQYF. The CDR3 coding sequence is TGCGCCAGCAGCCAAGATTACGGGACTAGCTTCTCCGAGCAGTACTTC. The rearrangement joins TRBV4-3 to TRBJ2-7, with 9 bases that match TRBD2. V lost 0 bases and J lost 6; bases outside the gene matches: 9. CDR3 length: 16 residues. Germline V gene data show CDR1 as LGHNA and CDR2 as YSLEER.

The rearrangement joins TRBV5-4 to TRBJ1-1; no reliable D call. This CDR3 contains 16 residues. With 3 bases removed from V and 1 base from J, the gap between germline ends came to 16 bases. The germline gives CDR1 SGHNT, CDR2 YYREEE (reference sequence). CDR3 sequence: CASSSGSGLSNTEAFF. The DNA of the CDR3 is TGTGCCAGCAGCTCGGGGTCAGGCCTATCGAACACTGAAGCTTTCTTT.

The rearrangement links TRBV5-1 to TRBJ2-2; 9 bases match TRBD2. This CDR3 is built from 17 residues. The V and J ends lost 3 bases and 4 bases, in that order; junction bases with no gene match: 10. From germline, CDR1 is SGHRS and CDR2 YFSETQ. The CDR3 is CASSSRGAGGLTGELFF. The CDR3 DNA follows: TGCGCCAGCAGCTCCAGGGGAGCGGGAGGACTCACCGGGGAGCTGTTTTTT.

The chain recombines TRBV25-1 with TRBJ2-1; 10 bases agree with TRBD1. The CDR3 is 16 residues long. CDR1 is MGHDK and CDR2 is SYGVNS in the germline V gene. The junction had 9 bases not matched to a gene; V was cut back by 3 bases and J by 7 bases. As DNA, the CDR3 is TGTGCCAGCAGTGACAACCCGGGACAGGGGAAGAATGAGCAGTTCTTC. It translates to CASSDNPGQGKNEQFF.

V and J are TRBV7-8 and TRBJ1-4; D might be TRBD1 (6 bases). This CDR3 is built from 19 residues. Trimming took 5 bases from V and 0 from J, leaving 22 bases between them. Germline V lookup: CDR1 SGHVS, CDR2 FQNEAQ. CDR3 residues: CASSPTMDRKNTTNEKLFF. The DNA of the CDR3 is TGTGCCAGCAGCCCTACCATGGACAGAAAAAACACAACTAATGAAAAACTGTTTTTT.

V gene TRBV7-6 combines with J gene TRBJ2-5; TRBD1 matches at 8 bases. Germline CDR1 SGHVS, CDR2 FNYEAQ. The V gene end was trimmed by 5 bases and the J gene end by 2 bases; junction bases not matched to a gene: 7. The CDR3 covers 15 residues. The DNA of the CDR3 is TGTGCCAGCAGCCTCGTCCGGGACAGGCAAGAGACCCAGTACTTC. It specifies CASSLVRDRQETQYF.

This rearrangement joins TRBV5-4 to TRBJ2-1, with 8 bases identical to TRBD2. The CDR3 totals 14 residues. Unmatched junction bases numbered 7, after V lost 9 bases and J lost 2 bases. Germline CDR1 reads SGHNT; CDR2 reads YYREEE (reference sequence). This chain's CDR3 is CATSPGLAYNEQFF. CDR3 bases: TGTGCCACCTCGCCGGGACTAGCCTACAATGAGCAGTTCTTC.

This clone was detected once. The rearrangement links TRBV2 to TRBJ2-1; D may be TRBD2 (5 bases). This CDR3 has 14 amino acids. V was shortened by 3 bases and J by 9 bases, with 15 bases between the two germline ends. Germline CDR1 reads SNHLY; CDR2 reads FYNNEI. DNA of the CDR3: TGTGCCAGCAGTGATGGGTACCTTCGGGGTGAGCAGTTCTTC. This translates into CASSDGYLRGEQFF. The full variable domain, rest sourced from reference TRBV2 and TRBJ2-1, is EPEVTQTPSHQVTQMGQEVILRCVPISNHLYFYWYRQILGQKVEFLVSFYNNEISEKSEIFDDQFSVERPDGSNFTLKIRSTKLEDSAMYFCASSDGYLRGEQFFGPGTRLTVL.

The chain recombines TRBV2 with TRBJ1-2; D is ambiguous. In germline, CDR1 is SNHLY, CDR2 FYNNEI. This CDR3 region has 14 residues. Trimming took off 4 bases at V and 6 bases at J, with 15 bases between the two ends. Here the CDR3 DNA reads TGTGCCAGCAGTGCCTATGTCGGGGATGATGGCTACACCTTC. It is translated as CASSAYVGDDGYTF.

V gene TRBV28 combines with J gene TRBJ1-4; 8 nucleotides line up with TRBD1. J was trimmed by 8 bases and V by 5 bases; bases with no gene match: 7. Germline CDR1 MDHEN, CDR2 SYDVKM. The CDR3 totals 14 residues. Written as DNA, the CDR3 is TGTGCCAGCAGTCTCGGGACAGGTACCGAAAAACTGTTTTTT. Translated: CASSLGTGTEKLFF.

The sample holds one count of this clone. The chain couples TRBV30 to TRBJ1-2; TRBD1 matches at 9 bases. The CDR3 runs to 16 residues. Trimming removed 2 bases from V and 5 bases from J; junction bases left unmatched: 12. Germline assignment: CDR1 GTSNPN and CDR2 SVGIG (reference sequence). The CDR3 DNA reads as TGTGCCTGGAGTTTCACCTCGGGACAGGGATGGTATGGCTACACCTTC. Amino acid sequence: CAWSFTSGQGWYGYTF.

The rearrangement links TRBV11-2 to TRBJ2-7; D gene unclear. This CDR3 is built from 12 residues. Germline V lookup: CDR1 SGHAT, CDR2 FQNNGV. V was cut by 6 bases and J by 0 bases, with 6 bases left in between. The DNA of the CDR3 is TGTGCCAGCAGAAGCGCCTCCTACGAGCAGTACTTC. It encodes CASRSASYEQYF.

This chain joins TRBV4-3 and TRBJ1-1, with D perhaps matching TRBD1 (5 bases). V was cut by 2 bases and J by 0 bases, with 22 bases left in between. The CDR3 loop spans 19 amino acids. From germline, CDR1 is LGHNA and CDR2 YSLEER. CDR3 protein: CASSQLGPFGAGLNTEAFF. The CDR3 nucleotides are TGCGCCAGCAGCCAACTAGGGCCCTTTGGGGCAGGGTTGAACACTGAAGCTTTCTTT.

The rearrangement joins TRBV4-3 to TRBJ2-3; 14 bases align to TRBD2. With V trimmed by 5 bases and J by 0 bases, 7 bases remained unmatched. Germline CDR1 reads LGHNA; CDR2 reads YSLEER. This CDR3 has 18 amino acids. The CDR3 region has the DNA TGCGCCAGCAGCAAAGGGACTAGCGGGAGTCTAAGCACAGATACGCAGTATTTT. Residues: CASSKGTSGSLSTDTQYF.

In this sample, this clone turned up a few times. This chain links TRBV9 with TRBJ1-2, with 9 positions matching TRBD1. V shed 6 bases, J shed 6 bases, and the junction held 3 bases outside the gene matches. The CDR3 contains 12 residues. CDR1 is SGDLS and CDR2 is YYNGEE in the germline V gene. The CDR3 sequence: CASKQGANGYTF. CDR3 nucleotides: TGTGCCAGCAAACAGGGGGCTAATGGCTACACCTTC.